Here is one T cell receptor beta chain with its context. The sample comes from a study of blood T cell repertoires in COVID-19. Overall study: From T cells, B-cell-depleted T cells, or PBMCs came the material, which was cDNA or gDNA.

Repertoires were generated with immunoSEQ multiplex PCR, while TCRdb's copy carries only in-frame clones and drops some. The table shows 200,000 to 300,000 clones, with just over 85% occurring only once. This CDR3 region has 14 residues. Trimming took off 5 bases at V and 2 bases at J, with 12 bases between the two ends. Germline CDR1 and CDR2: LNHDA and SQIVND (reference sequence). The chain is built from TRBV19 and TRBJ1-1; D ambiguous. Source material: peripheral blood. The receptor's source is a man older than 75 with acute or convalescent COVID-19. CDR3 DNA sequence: TGTGCCAGTAGTGTGGGCCAAGCTAACACTGAAGCTTTCTTT. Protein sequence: CASSVGQANTEAFF.